The sequence of this T cell receptor beta chain was determined in a study of persistence of HIV-infected CD4 T cells. On the study more broadly: Two participants gave one leukapheresis sample; others gave up to about 180 mL blood repeatedly.

Nonspecific anti-CD3/anti-CD28 bead stimulation represents the broad CD4+ T cell repertoire. Sorting of responding CD4+ T cells relied on upregulated CD40 ligand together with CD69. Adults with HIV-1 started suppressive ART while chronically infected. General study findings and limits: TCR oligoclonality correlated with proviral oligoclonality in the same sorted populations.

Sequencing used immunoSEQ version 4 in survey mode. Genomic DNA was diluted to around 10 ng/uL, up to roughly 1 ug per sample. TCRdb's table, derived via immunoSEQ multiplex PCR, lists solely in-frame clones and lacks some. The data show some 45,000 clones, about nine tenths seen once. Details on this clone: Its antigen remains unidentified.

The receptor was isolated from an adult woman with HIV who was CMV-seropositive. This material consisted of CD4+ T cells sorted from PBMCs after roughly 18-hour stimulation, taken from a patient who received antiretroviral therapy.

This CDR3 is CATSGGLEAFF. The CDR3 bases are TGTGCCACCAGTGGGGGCCTTGAAGCTTTCTTT. V gene TRBV24-1 combines with J gene TRBJ1-1; maybe TRBD1 (5 bases). Germline V gives CDR1 KGHDR, CDR2 SFDVKD. This CDR3 is built from 11 residues. Trimming removed 5 bases at V and 7 bases at J, with 7 bases between.